This T cell receptor (beta chain) was sequenced during a study of T-cell reconstitution after alpha-beta-depleted transplantation in children. Germline CDR1 and CDR2: SGHTA and FQGNSA. The ends lost 6 bases at V and 9 bases at J; junction bases unmatched: 1. The CDR3 totals 11 residues. The library targeted TCRbeta and was prepared with unique molecular identifiers. TCRdb reprocessed the PCR reads with MiXCR, giving one entry per CDR3 protein. Counted here are fewer than 120,000 distinct CDR3 sequences, around 10% occurring once; the ten biggest clones make up 8% to 9.5%. This clonotype was observed many times.

The specimen comprised PBMCs from the stem cell graft donor, sampled from the stem cell graft. The origin of this receptor is a human donor who donated a stem cell graft to a child with acute lymphoblastic leukemia. J is TRBJ2-1 and V is TRBV7-2, with 8 bases lining up with TRBD2. CDR3 residues: CASSTSGEQFF. Written as DNA, the CDR3 is TGTGCCAGCAGTACTAGCGGTGAGCAGTTCTTC.